This T cell receptor beta chain was sequenced for a study of T cell responses to AZD1222 COVID-19 vaccine. Across the study: Researchers grouped second doses given at about 4 or about 12 weeks into one pool.

The repertoire was sequenced with immunoSEQ multiplex PCR; TCRdb's copy has only in-frame clones and lacks some. The sample yields more than 110,000 clones, approximately 94% seen once. This CDR3 is 16 amino acids long. The germline gives CDR1 SGHVS, CDR2 FQNEAQ. V lost 7 bases to trimming and J lost 2 bases; unmatched junction nucleotides: 8. The chain uses TRBV7-8 and TRBJ2-1; 10 positions match TRBD2. Specimen: peripheral blood, collected on day 0 of AZD1222 vaccination. This clonotype was obtained from an adult in good health. The CDR3 loop reads CASTLGLAGAYNEQFF. The CDR3 DNA is TGTGCCAGCACCTTGGGTCTAGCGGGGGCCTACAATGAGCAGTTCTTC. Full variable domain (remainder filled in from reference TRBV7-8 and TRBJ2-1): GAGVSQSPRYKVAKRGQDVALRCDPISGHVSLFWYQQALGQGPEFLTYFQNEAQLDKSGLPSDRFFAERPEGSVSTLKIQRTQQEDSAVYLCASTLGLAGAYNEQFFGPGTRLTVL.